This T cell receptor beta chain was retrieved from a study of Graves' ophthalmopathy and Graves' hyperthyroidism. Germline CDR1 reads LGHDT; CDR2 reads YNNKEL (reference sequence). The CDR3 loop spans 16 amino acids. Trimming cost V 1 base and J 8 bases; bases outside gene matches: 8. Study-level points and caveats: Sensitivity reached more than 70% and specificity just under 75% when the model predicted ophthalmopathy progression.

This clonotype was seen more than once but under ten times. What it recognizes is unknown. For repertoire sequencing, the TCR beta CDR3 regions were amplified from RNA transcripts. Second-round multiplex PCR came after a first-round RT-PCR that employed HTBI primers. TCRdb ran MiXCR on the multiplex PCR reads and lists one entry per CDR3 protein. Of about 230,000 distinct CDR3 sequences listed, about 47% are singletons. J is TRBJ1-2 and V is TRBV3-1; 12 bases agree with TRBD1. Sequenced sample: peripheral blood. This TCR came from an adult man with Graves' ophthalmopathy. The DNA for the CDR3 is TGTGCCAGCAGCCAAGCCTGGGACAGGGGGCGAGGCGGCTACACCTTC. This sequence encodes CASSQAWDRGRGGYTF.